These T cell receptor beta chains were read from a single sample in a study of response to subunit inactivated influenza vaccine. In TCRdb, the RT-PCR reads were re-called with MiXCR into one record per CDR3 protein. This repertoire shows some 190,000 distinct CDR3 sequences, over 13% found once; its top ten account for about a quarter. The material was CD8+ T cells sorted from PBMCs, obtained 5 to 6 days after vaccination. Every receptor here comes from a man in his forties or fifties who received an inactivated influenza vaccine. Both conserved end residues are part of each CDR3. Fields, in order: clone size, V gene, D gene, J gene, CDR3 DNA, CDR3 protein. A D gene is named only where the DNA matches it firmly. Expanded clones are given a class, and other clones once, few, many or no size at all.

abundance: many
v_gene: TRBV25-1
d_gene: -
j_gene: TRBJ1-2
CDR3nt: TGTGCCAGCAGTGAATGGGGGCGGGATCGCCTACATGGCTACACCTTC
CDR3aa: CASSEWGRDRLHGYTF

abundance: -
v_gene: TRBV11-2
d_gene: TRBD2
j_gene: TRBJ2-3
CDR3nt: TGTGCCAGCAGCTTTTCTAGCGGGCCTAGCACAGATACGCAGTATTTT
CDR3aa: CASSFSSGPSTDTQYF

abundance: once
v_gene: TRBV12-3/TRBV12-4
d_gene: TRBD2
j_gene: TRBJ2-7
CDR3nt: TGTGCCAGCACTAAACTAGCGGGGGGTTACGAGCAGTACTTC
CDR3aa: CASTKLAGGYEQYF

abundance: -
v_gene: TRBV28
d_gene: TRBD1
j_gene: TRBJ2-7
CDR3nt: TGTGCCAGCAGTGTGGGACAGGGAAAATACGAGCAGTACTTC
CDR3aa: CASSVGQGKYEQYF

abundance: few
v_gene: TRBV20-1
d_gene: TRBD1
j_gene: TRBJ2-7
CDR3nt: TGCAGTGCTAGACCCGGGACAGGGGATAACGAGCAGTACTTC
CDR3aa: CSARPGTGDNEQYF

abundance: -
v_gene: TRBV28
d_gene: TRBD1
j_gene: TRBJ2-1
CDR3nt: TGTGCCAGCACTCGACAGGGGGCTAATGAGCAGTTCTTC
CDR3aa: CASTRQGANEQFF

abundance: -
v_gene: TRBV28
d_gene: -
j_gene: TRBJ1-1
CDR3nt: TGTGCCAGCAGTTTATGGCAGCCCAACACTGAAGCTTTCTTT
CDR3aa: CASSLWQPNTEAFF

abundance: -
v_gene: TRBV11-2
d_gene: TRBD1
j_gene: TRBJ1-1
CDR3nt: TGTGCCAGCAGTCCAGGGGGCGGGAACACTGAAGCTTTCTTT
CDR3aa: CASSPGGGNTEAFF

abundance: -
v_gene: TRBV4-3
d_gene: -
j_gene: TRBJ2-7
CDR3nt: TGCGCCAGCAGCCAAGGTAGGCAGTATTCCTACGAGCAGTACTTC
CDR3aa: CASSQGRQYSYEQYF

abundance: many
v_gene: TRBV12-3/TRBV12-4
d_gene: -
j_gene: TRBJ2-1
CDR3nt: TGTGCCAGCCGTCAGAGCAATGAGCAGTTCTTC
CDR3aa: CASRQSNEQFF

abundance: few
v_gene: TRBV7-3
d_gene: TRBD2
j_gene: TRBJ2-3
CDR3nt: TGTGCCAGCAGCGCTACTAGCGGGTCTACAGATACGCAGTATTTT
CDR3aa: CASSATSGSTDTQYF

abundance: -
v_gene: TRBV6-1
d_gene: -
j_gene: TRBJ2-7
CDR3nt: TGTGCCAGCAGCACCGGCGGTAGCTCCATCTCCTACGAGCAGTACTTC
CDR3aa: CASSTGGSSISYEQYF

abundance: few
v_gene: TRBV12-3/TRBV12-4
d_gene: -
j_gene: TRBJ2-2
CDR3nt: TGTGCCAGCAGTTTTTCAGGCAGGGATGCCGGGGAGCTGTTTTTT
CDR3aa: CASSFSGRDAGELFF

abundance: many
v_gene: TRBV10-3
d_gene: -
j_gene: TRBJ2-6
CDR3nt: TGTGCCATCAGTGAGTCAGGCACCTCTGGGGCCAACGTCCTGACTTTC
CDR3aa: CAISESGTSGANVLTF

abundance: -
v_gene: TRBV5-1
d_gene: TRBD2
j_gene: TRBJ2-1
CDR3nt: TGCGCCAGCAGCTACACTAGCGCAAGCTCCTACAATGAGCAGTTCTTC
CDR3aa: CASSYTSASSYNEQFF

abundance: few
v_gene: TRBV5-1
d_gene: -
j_gene: TRBJ2-7
CDR3nt: TGCGCCAGCAGCTCCGGAGACGGATACTACGAGCAGTACTTC
CDR3aa: CASSSGDGYYEQYF

abundance: few
v_gene: TRBV15
d_gene: TRBD2
j_gene: TRBJ2-3
CDR3nt: TGTGCCACCAGCAGAGGGGCCACGGGGGGGGTGGCGCAGTATTTT
CDR3aa: CATSRGATGGVAQYF

abundance: many
v_gene: TRBV3-1
d_gene: -
j_gene: TRBJ2-5
CDR3nt: TGTGCCAGCAGCCAAAGAGGACTCCCGGGAGAGACCCAGTACTTC
CDR3aa: CASSQRGLPGETQYF

abundance: -
v_gene: TRBV9
d_gene: -
j_gene: TRBJ2-1
CDR3nt: TGTGCCAGCAGCTCTTTGGGGGGTACCTACAATGAGCAGTTCTTC
CDR3aa: CASSSLGGTYNEQFF

abundance: -
v_gene: TRBV29-1
d_gene: -
j_gene: TRBJ2-7
CDR3nt: TGCAGCGTTGATGAAGGGAGCTCCTACGAGCAGTACTTC
CDR3aa: CSVDEGSSYEQYF

abundance: few
v_gene: TRBV29-1
d_gene: TRBD2
j_gene: TRBJ2-7
CDR3nt: TGCAGCGTCCTTAGCGGGAGTCGGACTAGCGAGCAGTACTTC
CDR3aa: CSVLSGSRTSEQYF

abundance: few
v_gene: TRBV10-3
d_gene: -
j_gene: TRBJ1-4
CDR3nt: TGTGCCATCAGCGAGGAGGGGGCAACTAATGAAAAACTGTTTTTT
CDR3aa: CAISEEGATNEKLFF

abundance: few
v_gene: TRBV14
d_gene: TRBD2
j_gene: TRBJ2-3
CDR3nt: TGTGCCAGCAGCCGAGGACTAAGCGGGAGTTTCGCAGATACGCAGTATTTT
CDR3aa: CASSRGLSGSFADTQYF

abundance: few
v_gene: TRBV11-2
d_gene: TRBD1
j_gene: TRBJ2-5
CDR3nt: TGTGCCAGCAGCTCCGTCCCGACAGGGGGGCAAGAGACCCAGTACTTC
CDR3aa: CASSSVPTGGQETQYF

abundance: -
v_gene: TRBV7-8
d_gene: -
j_gene: TRBJ2-6
CDR3nt: TGTGCCAGCTATAATGTTGGCCTCCCCCTCTCTGGGGCCAACGTCCTGACTTTC
CDR3aa: CASYNVGLPLSGANVLTF

abundance: few
v_gene: TRBV29-1
d_gene: -
j_gene: TRBJ2-3
CDR3nt: TGCAGCGTTGAAGGCCGCGGCGGGAAGGCAGATACGCAGTATTTT
CDR3aa: CSVEGRGGKADTQYF

abundance: -
v_gene: TRBV29-1
d_gene: TRBD1
j_gene: TRBJ1-2
CDR3nt: TGCAGCGTTGACCAAGGACAGGACGCTAACTATGGCTACACCTTC
CDR3aa: CSVDQGQDANYGYTF

abundance: few
v_gene: TRBV28
d_gene: -
j_gene: TRBJ2-1
CDR3nt: TGTGCTGTGGAGGGGGCCTACAATGAGCAGTTCTTC
CDR3aa: CAVEGAYNEQFF

abundance: -
v_gene: TRBV12-3/TRBV12-4
d_gene: -
j_gene: TRBJ2-2
CDR3nt: TGTGCCATCAGTTTATCGCAGGGAGTGGGAACCGGGGAGCTGTTTTTT
CDR3aa: CAISLSQGVGTGELFF

abundance: once
v_gene: TRBV9
d_gene: -
j_gene: TRBJ2-7
CDR3nt: TGTGCCAGCAGCGTAGAGGCTGGCCGAGGGGGCTCCTACGAGCAGTACTTC
CDR3aa: CASSVEAGRGGSYEQYF

abundance: few
v_gene: TRBV29-1
d_gene: -
j_gene: TRBJ2-1
CDR3nt: TGCAGCGTCGTCCGACCGGTGGGGGAGCAGTTCTTC
CDR3aa: CSVVRPVGEQFF

abundance: -
v_gene: TRBV13
d_gene: -
j_gene: TRBJ1-1
CDR3nt: TGTGCCAGCAGCTTAATTCAAACGGGGACTGAAGCTTTCTTT
CDR3aa: CASSLIQTGTEAFF

abundance: -
v_gene: TRBV5-8
d_gene: -
j_gene: TRBJ1-2
CDR3nt: TGTGCCAGCAGCTTGGATTACCCGGGGGGGGCGCTCTATGGCTACACCTTC
CDR3aa: CASSLDYPGGALYGYTF

abundance: many
v_gene: TRBV14
d_gene: -
j_gene: TRBJ2-1
CDR3nt: TGTGCCAGCAGCCAAGTAACAGGGTGGGACAATGAGCAGTTCTTC
CDR3aa: CASSQVTGWDNEQFF

abundance: few
v_gene: TRBV4-3
d_gene: TRBD2
j_gene: TRBJ2-3
CDR3nt: TGCGCCAGCAGCCAAGATGGGGGAGCGGGAGGGCACCGCTTCACAGATACGCAGTATTTT
CDR3aa: CASSQDGGAGGHRFTDTQYF

abundance: -
v_gene: TRBV12-3/TRBV12-4
d_gene: -
j_gene: TRBJ1-2
CDR3nt: TGTGCCAGCAGCGGGGCGTTACAGGCGGCCTACTATGGCTACACCTTC
CDR3aa: CASSGALQAAYYGYTF

abundance: few
v_gene: TRBV4-3
d_gene: -
j_gene: TRBJ2-3
CDR3nt: TGCGCCAGCAGCCAAGATGGGATTGAAAGCACAGATACGCAGTATTTT
CDR3aa: CASSQDGIESTDTQYF

abundance: -
v_gene: TRBV3-1
d_gene: TRBD2
j_gene: TRBJ2-1
CDR3nt: TGTGCCAGCAGCCCGTTAGCGGGAAACTCCTACAATGAGCAGTTCTTC
CDR3aa: CASSPLAGNSYNEQFF

abundance: few
v_gene: TRBV7-8
d_gene: TRBD2
j_gene: TRBJ2-1
CDR3nt: TGTGCCAGCAGCTTTAGCGGGGGGTATTACAATGAGCAGTTCTTC
CDR3aa: CASSFSGGYYNEQFF

abundance: many
v_gene: TRBV29-1
d_gene: TRBD1
j_gene: TRBJ2-1
CDR3nt: TGCAGCGCAAGACAGGGGACGAATGAGCAGTTCTTC
CDR3aa: CSARQGTNEQFF

abundance: -
v_gene: TRBV2
d_gene: TRBD1
j_gene: TRBJ2-5
CDR3nt: TGTGCCAGCAGTGAAAATGTGGAGACAGGGGTACAAGAGACCCAGTACTTC
CDR3aa: CASSENVETGVQETQYF

abundance: few
v_gene: TRBV7-8
d_gene: -
j_gene: TRBJ2-5
CDR3nt: TGTGCCAGCAGTAGATTCGGGGACTGGAAGAAAGAGACCCAGTACTTC
CDR3aa: CASSRFGDWKKETQYF

abundance: -
v_gene: TRBV9
d_gene: -
j_gene: TRBJ1-1
CDR3nt: TGTGCCAGCAGCGCCGACCGGAACACTGAAGCTTTCTTT
CDR3aa: CASSADRNTEAFF

abundance: many
v_gene: TRBV29-1
d_gene: -
j_gene: TRBJ2-2
CDR3nt: TGCAGCGTTGCTCACGGGATCTACACCGGGGAGCTGTTTTTT
CDR3aa: CSVAHGIYTGELFF

abundance: few
v_gene: TRBV7-8
d_gene: -
j_gene: TRBJ1-2
CDR3nt: TGTGCCAGCAGCTTAAGGGGAGGTGGTGGCTACACCTTC
CDR3aa: CASSLRGGGGYTF

abundance: -
v_gene: TRBV14
d_gene: -
j_gene: TRBJ1-1
CDR3nt: TGTGCCAGCAGCAGGTGGGGGACTGAAGCTTTCTTT
CDR3aa: CASSRWGTEAFF

abundance: few
v_gene: TRBV5-1
d_gene: -
j_gene: TRBJ2-7
CDR3nt: TGCGCCAGCAGCTTGGGAGTAGGCAGGGAGTACGAGCAGTACTTC
CDR3aa: CASSLGVGREYEQYF

abundance: many
v_gene: TRBV29-1
d_gene: -
j_gene: TRBJ2-4
CDR3nt: TGCAGCGTGGAGGGAGACGGACAAGCCAAAAACATTCAGTACTTC
CDR3aa: CSVEGDGQAKNIQYF

abundance: -
v_gene: TRBV28
d_gene: TRBD2
j_gene: TRBJ2-5
CDR3nt: TGTGCCAGCAGTTCAGGGGCTAGCGGGGAAGAGACCCAGTACTTC
CDR3aa: CASSSGASGEETQYF

abundance: many
v_gene: TRBV4-2
d_gene: TRBD1
j_gene: TRBJ2-7
CDR3nt: TGTGCCAGCAGCAATGCAGGGGGCATTGACGAGCAGTACTTC
CDR3aa: CASSNAGGIDEQYF

abundance: few
v_gene: TRBV10-3
d_gene: TRBD2
j_gene: TRBJ2-5
CDR3nt: TGTGCCTCTAGTGAGACCGCGGGGGGAGAGACCCAGTACTTC
CDR3aa: CASSETAGGETQYF

abundance: -
v_gene: TRBV7-2
d_gene: TRBD2
j_gene: TRBJ2-2
CDR3nt: TGTGCCAGCAGTTTTCTAGCGGGAGCGTACGGGGAGCTGTTTTTT
CDR3aa: CASSFLAGAYGELFF

abundance: -
v_gene: TRBV9
d_gene: -
j_gene: TRBJ2-3
CDR3nt: TGTGCCAGCAGCCCGACCTTTCGAACTAGCACAGATACGCAGTATTTT
CDR3aa: CASSPTFRTSTDTQYF

abundance: few
v_gene: TRBV24-1
d_gene: TRBD2
j_gene: TRBJ2-1
CDR3nt: TGTGCCACCAGGGGGACTAGCGTTTACAATGAGCAGTTCTTC
CDR3aa: CATRGTSVYNEQFF

abundance: -
v_gene: TRBV6-4
d_gene: -
j_gene: TRBJ2-4
CDR3nt: TGTGCCAGCAGTGTTATCGGGGGAAACATTCAGTACTTC
CDR3aa: CASSVIGGNIQYF

abundance: -
v_gene: TRBV20-1
d_gene: -
j_gene: TRBJ1-2
CDR3nt: TGCAGTGCTAGAGACCGGGAGGTCTATGGCTACACCTTC
CDR3aa: CSARDREVYGYTF